This T cell receptor beta chain was documented in a study of regulatory T cells in long-lasting Graves disease. This CDR3 region has 14 residues. CDR1 and CDR2 (germline): SGHRS, YFSETQ. V dropped 4 bases and J dropped 1 base, with 11 bases sitting between them. Arm-PCR of CDR3 regions with iRepertoire HTBI primers generated TCR beta libraries. One entry per CDR3 protein, called by TCRdb with MiXCR from the multiplex PCR reads. The sample has about 240,000 distinct CDR3 sequences, over 20% seen once. Study results and caveats: Favored usage of TRBV28, TRBJ1-2 and TRBJ2-5 was recorded in persistent disease. Examination was confined to peripheral blood, excluding thyroid tissue. Persistent patients shared more public clonotypes (about 2,700) than new patients (just under 1,000).

This clonotype was detected many times. Its target is not known. Time point noted: newly diagnosed GD, antithyroid drugs for less than 3 months. PBMC RNA served as the TCR library source. Diagnosis followed American Thyroid Association guidelines for Graves' disease. The sample here was peripheral blood mononuclear cells (PBMCs), taken at new diagnosis, from a patient treated with antithyroid drugs. This clonotype was obtained from a female donor with Graves disease. The chain is built from TRBV5-1 and TRBJ1-1, with unresolved D. Here the CDR3 DNA reads TGCGCCAGCAGCCAGGAACATCCGAACACTGAAGCTTTCTTT. This encodes CASSQEHPNTEAFF.